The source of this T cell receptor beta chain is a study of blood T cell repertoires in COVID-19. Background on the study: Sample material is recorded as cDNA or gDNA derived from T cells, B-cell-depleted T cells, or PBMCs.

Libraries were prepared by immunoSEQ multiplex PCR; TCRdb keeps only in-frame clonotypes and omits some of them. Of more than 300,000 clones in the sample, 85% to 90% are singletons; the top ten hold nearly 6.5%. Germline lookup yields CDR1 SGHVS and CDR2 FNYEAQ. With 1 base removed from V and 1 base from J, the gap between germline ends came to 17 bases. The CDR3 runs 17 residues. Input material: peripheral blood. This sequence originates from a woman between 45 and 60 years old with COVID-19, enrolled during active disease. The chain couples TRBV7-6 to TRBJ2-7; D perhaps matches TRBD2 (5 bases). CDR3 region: CASSLVASTASSYEQYF. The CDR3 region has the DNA TGTGCCAGCAGCTTAGTGGCTAGCACAGCCTCTTCCTACGAGCAGTACTTC.